These 26 T cell receptor beta chains came from one sample sequenced in a study of T-cell reconstitution after alpha-beta-depleted transplantation in children. During its preparation, the TCRbeta library received unique molecular identifiers. TCRdb re-derived calls from the PCR reads in MiXCR, one entry per CDR3 protein. Here the sample spans 450,000 to 600,000 distinct CDR3 sequences, roughly a tenth being singletons. Specimen: PBMCs, collected before TCRalphabeta/CD19-depleted stem cell transplant. Receptors originate from a child aged 2-15 years with inherited bone marrow failure, due to receive a stem cell transplant.

This clonotype was recorded many times. The rearrangement joins TRBV7-8 to TRBJ2-7; 11 nucleotides match TRBD2. The length of the CDR3 is 16 residues. Trimming took 5 bases from V and 0 from J; bases not matched to a gene: 6. Germline V gene data show CDR1 as SGHVS and CDR2 as FQNEAQ. The CDR3 bases are TGTGCCAGCAGCGGACTAGCGGGTATCAGCTCCTACGAGCAGTACTTC. Encoded protein: CASSGLAGISSYEQYF.

This clonotype was detected a few times. The rearrangement uses TRBV29-1 and TRBJ2-1; 12 positions match TRBD2. The germline gives CDR1 SQVTM, CDR2 ANQGSEA. The V and J ends lost 5 bases and 0 bases, in that order; junction bases with no gene match: 14. This CDR3 has 19 residues. Here the CDR3 reads CSVPTAGTSGFSSYNEQFF. The CDR3 DNA reads TGCAGCGTTCCAACTGCCGGGACTAGCGGGTTCAGCTCCTACAATGAGCAGTTCTTC.

This clonotype was detected many times. This chain joins TRBV10-3 and TRBJ1-2, with D possibly matching TRBD1 (5 bases). Between the trimmed V and J ends, which lost 2 bases and 4 bases, there was a span of 5 bases. The V gene's germline CDR1 is ENHRY and CDR2 SYGVKD. This CDR3 region has 12 residues. The CDR3 DNA reads as TGTGCCATCAGTGAGGGGGGCTATGGCTACACCTTC. Translation gives CAISEGGYGYTF.

A word on this clonotype: A read error may explain this, as a much larger clone is one base away. The rearrangement joins TRBV11-2 to TRBJ2-7; TRBD2 agrees at 7 bases. CDR1 and CDR2 from the germline V gene are SGHAT and FQNNGV. This CDR3 spans 13 amino acids. This chain's CDR3 is CASSSATSDDQYF. CDR3 DNA sequence: TGTGCCAGCAGCTCGGCAACTAGCGACGACCAGTACTTC.

This clonotype was counted ten times or more. The chain links TRBV5-1 to TRBJ2-2, with D maybe TRBD2 (5 bases). CDR1 is SGHRS and CDR2 is YFSETQ in the germline V gene. CDR3 size: 15 residues. Trimming took 0 bases from V and 7 from J, leaving 13 bases between them. The CDR3 nucleotides are TGCGCCAGCAGCTTGGAATCCGGGGTTAACGGGGAGCTGTTTTTT. It specifies CASSLESGVNGELFF.

This clonotype has a count of ten or more. The J gene is TRBJ2-1, the V gene TRBV28; TRBD1 or TRBD2 may be the D gene (5 bases each). V was pared by 7 bases and J by 5 bases, with 15 bases between. Germline-derived CDR1 and CDR2 are MDHEN and SYDVKM. The CDR3 totals 14 residues. The CDR3 loop is CASTLLGEDNEQFF. In DNA form, the CDR3 reads TGTGCCAGCACCCTTTTGGGGGAAGACAATGAGCAGTTCTTC.

This clonotype was recorded many times. The V call is TRBV18, the J call TRBJ2-2, with D uncertain. The CDR3 extends over 12 amino acids. Trimming cost V 2 bases and J 7 bases, with 5 bases left between them. Germline V CDR1 and CDR2: KGHSH, LQKENI. The CDR3 protein is CASSPGHGELFF. The CDR3, as DNA: TGTGCCAGCTCACCAGGGCACGGGGAGCTGTTTTTT.

V is TRBV15 and J is TRBJ1-2, with D unresolved. Germline V lookup: CDR1 LNHNV, CDR2 YYDKDF (reference sequence). The CDR3 has 14 residues. Trimming removed 0 bases at V and 4 bases at J, with 9 bases between. The CDR3 is CATSRDSGSYGYTF. CDR3 coding DNA: TGTGCCACCAGCAGAGATTCTGGGTCCTATGGCTACACCTTC.

The table lists this clonotype with many counts. The chain links TRBV5-1 to TRBJ1-1, with TRBD1 matching over 7 bases. Per the germline V gene, CDR1 is SGHRS and CDR2 is YFSETQ. V was clipped by 4 bases and J by 2 bases; unmatched bases: 11. The CDR3 extends over 16 amino acids. The CDR3 region is CASSLGTATLNTEAFF. The CDR3 DNA reads as TGCGCCAGCAGCCTTGGGACAGCCACTCTCAACACTGAAGCTTTCTTT. The variable domain in full, completed from reference TRBV5-1 and TRBJ1-1, reads KAGVTQTPRYLIKTRGQQVTLSCSPISGHRSVSWYQQTPGQGLQFLFEYFSETQRNKGNFPGRFSGRQFSNSRSEMNVSTLELGDSALYLCASSLGTATLNTEAFFGQGTRLTVV.

This clonotype has at least ten counts. The V gene is TRBV7-9, the J gene TRBJ2-7, with D perhaps matching TRBD1 (5 bases). Germline CDR1 reads SEHNR; CDR2 reads FQNEAQ (reference sequence). The CDR3 is made up of 12 amino acids. The V end lost 1 base, the J end lost 6 bases, and 7 bases lay between the germline ends. The CDR3 loop is CASSLEGREQYF. CDR3 DNA sequence: TGTGCCAGCAGCTTAGAGGGGCGCGAGCAGTACTTC.

The rearrangement joins TRBV20-1 to TRBJ2-1; perhaps TRBD2 as D (5 bases). Germline V gene data show CDR1 as DFQATT and CDR2 as SNEGSKA (reference sequence). This CDR3 has 14 residues. With 5 bases removed from V and 7 bases from J, the gap between germline ends came to 18 bases. This chain's CDR3 is CSAGTSRPWNEQFF. Written as DNA, the CDR3 is TGCAGTGCTGGAACTAGTCGCCCCTGGAATGAGCAGTTCTTC.

This clonotype was recorded many times. V and J are TRBV18 and TRBJ2-1; TRBD2 is a possible D gene (5 bases). This CDR3 is 17 amino acids long. V was cut by 4 bases and J by 0 bases, with 16 bases left in between. The germline gives CDR1 KGHSH, CDR2 LQKENI. CDR3 loop: CASSQGSRGFSYNEQFF. Here the CDR3 DNA reads TGTGCCAGCTCACAAGGTAGCCGGGGATTCTCCTACAATGAGCAGTTCTTC.

This clonotype was detected many times. The chain employs TRBV15 and TRBJ2-2; maybe TRBD1 (5 bases). Per germline, CDR1 LNHNV and CDR2 YYDKDF (reference sequence). The CDR3 runs to 15 residues. V lost 0 bases and J 1 base, leaving 6 bases between the germline ends. CDR3 in amino acids: CATSRDGQNTGELFF. CDR3 nucleotide sequence: TGTGCCACCAGCAGAGATGGACAGAACACCGGGGAGCTGTTTTTT.

This clonotype was recorded at least ten times. V and J are TRBV4-2 and TRBJ2-3, with unresolved D. Germline CDR1 LGHNA, CDR2 YNFKEQ. CDR3 length equals 14 residues. V shed 3 bases and J shed 2 bases, with 9 bases lying between them. The CDR3 DNA sequence: TGTGCCAGCAGCCAGTGGCTTAACACAGATACGCAGTATTTT. Protein sequence: CASSQWLNTDTQYF.

Remarks on this clonotype: A read error may explain this, as a much larger clone is one base away. The rearrangement uses TRBV6-5 and TRBJ2-5, with 9 bases identical to TRBD1. The CDR3 consists of 15 residues. The germline gives CDR1 MNHEY, CDR2 SVGAGI. CDR3 in DNA: TGTGCCAGCTGTTACCGCCGGACAGGGGAAGAGACCCAGTACTTC. Its protein is CASCYRRTGEETQYF.

This clonotype occurred many times. This sequence joins TRBV20-1 and TRBJ2-3; D unresolved. From germline, CDR1 is DFQATT and CDR2 SNEGSKA (reference sequence). The CDR3 runs 11 residues. V dropped 6 bases and J dropped 5 bases, with 9 bases sitting between them. CDR3 coding DNA: TGCAGTGCCCTCCCCGGAGATACGCAGTATTTT. Its translation: CSALPGDTQYF.

This clonotype was recorded at least ten times. J is TRBJ1-4 and V is TRBV20-1; D is ambiguous. The V gene lost 2 bases and the J gene lost 3 bases, with 7 bases spanning the gap. Germline CDR1 DFQATT, CDR2 SNEGSKA (reference sequence). This CDR3 contains 13 residues. The CDR3 sequence: CSARPGANEKLFF. CDR3 DNA sequence: TGCAGTGCTAGACCCGGGGCTAATGAAAAACTGTTTTTT.

At least ten counts were recorded for this clonotype. The chain links TRBV4-3 to TRBJ2-1; 13 bases match TRBD2. Germline V gives CDR1 LGHNA, CDR2 YSLEER. This CDR3 contains 16 residues. Unmatched junction bases numbered 8, after V lost 2 bases and J lost 10 bases. CDR3 residues: CASSQSHPGLAGEQFF. DNA for the CDR3: TGCGCCAGCAGCCAATCCCACCCGGGACTAGCGGGAGAGCAGTTCTTC.

A few counts support this clonotype. V usage is TRBV20-1 and J usage is TRBJ2-2; D is unresolved. Between the trimmed V and J ends, which lost 2 bases and 3 bases, there was a span of 13 bases. The CDR3 contains 15 residues. Germline CDR1 reads DFQATT; CDR2 reads SNEGSKA (reference sequence). The CDR3 sequence: CSARSAHRDTGELFF. CDR3 DNA sequence: TGCAGTGCTAGAAGCGCCCATAGGGACACCGGGGAGCTGTTTTTT.

This clonotype came up many times. The chain is built from TRBV5-1 and TRBJ1-3, with TRBD1 identical over 7 bases. The junction had 4 bases not matched to a gene; V was cut back by 3 bases and J by 7 bases. The CDR3 loop spans 13 amino acids. The germline gives CDR1 SGHRS, CDR2 YFSETQ. CDR3 region: CASSSGQANTIYF. The CDR3 nucleotides are TGCGCCAGCAGCTCCGGACAGGCGAACACCATATATTTT.

This clonotype has ten or more counts. J is TRBJ2-1 and V is TRBV6-8, with D maybe TRBD1 (5 bases). This CDR3 spans 13 amino acids. Germline V lookup: CDR1 MNHGY, CDR2 SAAAGT. Trimming removed 10 bases at V and 9 bases at J, with 19 bases between. CDR3 region: CATGQLFNTEQFF. CDR3 nucleotide sequence: TGTGCCACAGGGCAGCTTTTTAATACTGAGCAGTTCTTC.

The chain couples TRBV6-2 or TRBV6-3 to TRBJ1-2; maybe TRBD1 (6 bases). The length of the CDR3 is 14 residues. The germline CDR1 and CDR2 sequences are MNHEY and SVGEGT. V shed 6 bases and J shed 4 bases, with 15 bases lying between them. DNA of the CDR3: TGTGCCAGCAGCCAACGGACAGCGGCCTATGGCTACACCTTC. Translated, it gives CASSQRTAAYGYTF.

This clonotype was seen a handful of times. This chain uses TRBV6-1 with TRBJ1-1; D unresolved. There are 13 residues in the CDR3. The germline CDR1 and CDR2 sequences are MNHNS and SASEGT. Trimming took off 8 bases at V and 0 bases at J, with 10 bases between the two ends. The CDR3 loop is CASQRELNTEAFF. Here the CDR3 DNA reads TGTGCCAGCCAACGGGAGCTGAACACTGAAGCTTTCTTT.

The V gene is TRBV28, the J gene TRBJ2-1; unclear D gene. The CDR3 is made up of 16 amino acids. V was trimmed by 6 bases and J by 8 bases, leaving 23 bases between them. Per the germline V gene, CDR1 is MDHEN and CDR2 is SYDVKM. This CDR3 reads CASSQTPRRLTDEQFF. CDR3 nucleotide sequence: TGTGCCAGCAGCCAAACTCCTAGACGGCTGACGGATGAGCAGTTCTTC.

This clonotype has at least ten counts. The chain recombines TRBV20-1 with TRBJ2-7; TRBD2 aligns across 10 bases. V shed 3 bases, J shed 2 bases, and the junction held 10 bases outside the gene matches. CDR3 length equals 16 residues. Germline CDR1 reads DFQATT; CDR2 reads SNEGSKA (reference sequence). CDR3 sequence (DNA): TGCAGTGCTAGGGGTAGCGGGAGGACGGTTGCCTACGAGCAGTACTTC. It yields the protein CSARGSGRTVAYEQYF.

With regard to this clonotype: This clone may be a read error of a much larger clone one base away. The chain recombines TRBV10-2 with TRBJ2-7; unclear D gene. The ends were cut back, 6 bases at V and 0 bases at J, with 12 bases in the middle. In germline, CDR1 is WSHSY, CDR2 SAAADI. The CDR3 is 14 residues long. The CDR3 nucleotides are TGCGCCAGCAGAATGACCCCCGACTCCTACGAGCAGTACTTC. Its translation is CASRMTPDSYEQYF.